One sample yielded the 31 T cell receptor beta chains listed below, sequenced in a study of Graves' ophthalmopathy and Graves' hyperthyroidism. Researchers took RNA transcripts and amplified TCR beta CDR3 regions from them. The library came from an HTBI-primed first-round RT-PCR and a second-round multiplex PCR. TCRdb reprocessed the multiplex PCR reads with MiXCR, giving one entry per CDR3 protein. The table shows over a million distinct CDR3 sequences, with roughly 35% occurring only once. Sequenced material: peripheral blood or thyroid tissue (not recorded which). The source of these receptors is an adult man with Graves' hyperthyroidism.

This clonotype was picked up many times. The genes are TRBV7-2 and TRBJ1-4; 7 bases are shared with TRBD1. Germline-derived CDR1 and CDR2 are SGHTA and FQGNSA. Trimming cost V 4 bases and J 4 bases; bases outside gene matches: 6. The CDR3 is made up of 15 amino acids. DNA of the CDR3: TGTGCCAGCAGCTCGGGACAGTCGATTAATGAAAAACTGTTTTTT. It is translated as CASSSGQSINEKLFF.

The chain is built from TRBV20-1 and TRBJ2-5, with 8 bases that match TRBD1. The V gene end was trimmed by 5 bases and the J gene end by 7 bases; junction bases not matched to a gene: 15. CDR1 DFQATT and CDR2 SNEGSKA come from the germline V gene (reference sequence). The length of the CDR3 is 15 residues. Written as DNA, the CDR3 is TGCAGTGCTCCCCAGGGGGACAGGCTCGGAAGGACCCAGTACTTC. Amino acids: CSAPQGDRLGRTQYF.

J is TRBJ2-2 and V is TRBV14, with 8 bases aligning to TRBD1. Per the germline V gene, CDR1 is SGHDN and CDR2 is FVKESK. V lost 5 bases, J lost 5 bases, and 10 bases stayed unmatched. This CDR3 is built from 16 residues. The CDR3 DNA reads TGTGCCAGCAGCGTCTGGACAGGGCGTGAAACCGGGGAGCTGTTTTTT. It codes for CASSVWTGRETGELFF.

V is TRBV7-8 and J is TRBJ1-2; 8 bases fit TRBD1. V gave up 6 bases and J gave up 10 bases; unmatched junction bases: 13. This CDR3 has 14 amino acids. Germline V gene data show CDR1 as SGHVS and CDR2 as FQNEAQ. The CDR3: CASSTNPTGGNYTF. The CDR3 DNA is TGTGCCAGCAGTACCAACCCAACAGGGGGAAACTACACCTTC.

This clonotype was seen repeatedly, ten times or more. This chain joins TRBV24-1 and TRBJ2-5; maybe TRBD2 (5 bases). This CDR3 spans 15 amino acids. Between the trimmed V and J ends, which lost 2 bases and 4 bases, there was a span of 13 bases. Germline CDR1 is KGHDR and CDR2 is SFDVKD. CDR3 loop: CATSDWPPGGETQYF. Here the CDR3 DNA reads TGTGCCACCAGTGATTGGCCGCCCGGAGGAGAGACCCAGTACTTC.

The CDR3, as DNA: TGTGCCAGCAGCTTAGCGGGGGACAGGGGTAGGAACACTGAAGCTTTCTTT. This encodes CASSLAGDRGRNTEAFF. The V and J genes are TRBV7-9 and TRBJ1-1; 10 nucleotides match TRBD1. The CDR3 has 17 amino acids. V gave up 0 bases and J gave up 1 base; unmatched junction bases: 5. Germline V lookup: CDR1 SEHNR, CDR2 FQNEAQ (reference sequence).

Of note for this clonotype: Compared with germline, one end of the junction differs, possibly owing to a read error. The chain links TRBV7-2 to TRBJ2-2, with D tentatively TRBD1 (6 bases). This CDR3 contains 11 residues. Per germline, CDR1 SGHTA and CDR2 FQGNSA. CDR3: CASSLRGGLFF. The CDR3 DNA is TGTGCCAGCAGCTTAAGAGGGGGGCTGTTTTTT.

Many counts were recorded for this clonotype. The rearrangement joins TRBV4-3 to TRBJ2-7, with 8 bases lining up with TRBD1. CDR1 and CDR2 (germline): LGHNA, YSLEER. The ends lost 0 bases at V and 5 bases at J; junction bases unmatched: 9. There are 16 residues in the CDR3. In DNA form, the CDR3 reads TGCGCCAGCAGCCAAGATCGAGGGACAGGAACGGACGAGCAGTACTTC. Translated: CASSQDRGTGTDEQYF.

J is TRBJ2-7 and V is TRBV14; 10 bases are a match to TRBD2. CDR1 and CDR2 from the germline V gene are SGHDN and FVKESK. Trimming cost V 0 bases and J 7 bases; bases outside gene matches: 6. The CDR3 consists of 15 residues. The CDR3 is CASSQDASGRGEQYF. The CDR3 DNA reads TGTGCCAGCAGCCAAGACGCTAGCGGGAGAGGAGAGCAGTACTTC.

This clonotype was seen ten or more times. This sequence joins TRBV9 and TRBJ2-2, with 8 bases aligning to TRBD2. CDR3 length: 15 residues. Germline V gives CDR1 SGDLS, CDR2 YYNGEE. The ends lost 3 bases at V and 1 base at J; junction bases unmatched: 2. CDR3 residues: CASSALAGNTGELFF. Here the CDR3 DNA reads TGTGCCAGCAGCGCCCTAGCGGGGAACACCGGGGAGCTGTTTTTT.

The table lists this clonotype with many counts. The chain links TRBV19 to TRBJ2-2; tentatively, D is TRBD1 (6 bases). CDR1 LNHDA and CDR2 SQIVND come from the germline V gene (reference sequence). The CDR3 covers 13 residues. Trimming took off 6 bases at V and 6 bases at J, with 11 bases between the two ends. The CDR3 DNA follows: TGTGCCAGTAGGACCACAGGGCCCGGGGAGCTGTTTTTT. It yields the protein CASRTTGPGELFF.

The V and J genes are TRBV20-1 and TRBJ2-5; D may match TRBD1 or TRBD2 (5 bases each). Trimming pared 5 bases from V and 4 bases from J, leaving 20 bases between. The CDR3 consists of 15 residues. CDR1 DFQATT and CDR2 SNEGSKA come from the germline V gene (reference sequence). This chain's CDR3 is CSAPQSPGTAETQYF. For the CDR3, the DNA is TGCAGTGCTCCCCAGAGCCCCGGGACGGCAGAGACCCAGTACTTC.

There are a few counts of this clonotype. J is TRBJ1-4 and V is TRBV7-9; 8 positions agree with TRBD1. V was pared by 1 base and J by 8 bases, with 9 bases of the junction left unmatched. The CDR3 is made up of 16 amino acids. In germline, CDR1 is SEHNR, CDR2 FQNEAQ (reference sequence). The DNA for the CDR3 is TGTGCCAGCAGCTTAGGAGACAGGGGCCGGTTGGAAAAACTGTTTTTT. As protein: CASSLGDRGRLEKLFF.

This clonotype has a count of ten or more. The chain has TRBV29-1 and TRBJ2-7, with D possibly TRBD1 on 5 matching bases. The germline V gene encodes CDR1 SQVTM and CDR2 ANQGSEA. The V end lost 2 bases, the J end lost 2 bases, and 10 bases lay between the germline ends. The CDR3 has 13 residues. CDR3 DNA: TGCAGCGTTGAATGGCAGGGCACCTACGAGCAGTACTTC. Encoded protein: CSVEWQGTYEQYF.

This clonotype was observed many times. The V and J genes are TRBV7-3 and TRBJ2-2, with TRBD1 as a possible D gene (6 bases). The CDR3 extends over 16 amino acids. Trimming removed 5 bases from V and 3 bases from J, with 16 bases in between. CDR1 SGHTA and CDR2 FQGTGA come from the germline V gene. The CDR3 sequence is CASSRGSSGYTGELFF. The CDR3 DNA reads TGTGCCAGCAGCAGGGGGTCGTCGGGTTACACCGGGGAGCTGTTTTTT. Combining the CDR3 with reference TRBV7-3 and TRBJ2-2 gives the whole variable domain GAGVSQTPSNKVTEKGKYVELRCDPISGHTALYWYRQSLGQGPEFLIYFQGTGAADDSGLPNDRFFAVRPEGSVSTLKIQRTERGDSAVYLCASSRGSSGYTGELFFGEGSRLTVL.

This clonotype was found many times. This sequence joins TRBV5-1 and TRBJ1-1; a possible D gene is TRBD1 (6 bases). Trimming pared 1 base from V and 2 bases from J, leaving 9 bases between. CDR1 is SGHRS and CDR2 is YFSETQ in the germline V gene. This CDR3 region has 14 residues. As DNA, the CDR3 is TGCGCCAGCAGCTTGTCAGGGGATAACACTGAAGCTTTCTTT. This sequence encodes CASSLSGDNTEAFF.

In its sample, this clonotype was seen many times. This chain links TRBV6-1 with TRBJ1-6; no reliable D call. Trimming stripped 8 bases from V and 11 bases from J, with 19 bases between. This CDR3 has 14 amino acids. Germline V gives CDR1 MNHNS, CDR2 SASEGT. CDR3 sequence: CASSEKGFLAPLHF. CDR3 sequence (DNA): TGTGCCAGCTCCGAGAAAGGGTTTTTGGCACCCCTCCACTTT.

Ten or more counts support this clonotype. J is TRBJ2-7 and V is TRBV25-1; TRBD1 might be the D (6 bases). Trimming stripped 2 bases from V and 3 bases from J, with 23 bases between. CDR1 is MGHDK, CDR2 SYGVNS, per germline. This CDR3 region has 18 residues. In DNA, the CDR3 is TGTGCCAGCAGTGAACCGAAGGTAGGACAGCCGACGGGCTACGAGCAGTACTTC. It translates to CASSEPKVGQPTGYEQYF.

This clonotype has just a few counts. The DNA of the CDR3 is TGTGCCAGCAGCAGAGGGGTAGGGAATGAAAAACTGTTTTTT. Residues: CASSRGVGNEKLFF. The chain has TRBV9 and TRBJ1-4, with D possibly being TRBD1 (5 bases). Trimming left V 4 bases short and J 5 bases short, with 12 bases between. Germline CDR1 SGDLS, CDR2 YYNGEE. The CDR3 is made up of 14 amino acids.

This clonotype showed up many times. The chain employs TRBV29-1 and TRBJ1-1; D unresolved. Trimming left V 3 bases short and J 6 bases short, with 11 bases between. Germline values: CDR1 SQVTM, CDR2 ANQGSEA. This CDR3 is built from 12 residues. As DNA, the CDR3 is TGCAGCGTTGACCCAGCCGCCCCTGAAGCTTTCTTT. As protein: CSVDPAAPEAFF.

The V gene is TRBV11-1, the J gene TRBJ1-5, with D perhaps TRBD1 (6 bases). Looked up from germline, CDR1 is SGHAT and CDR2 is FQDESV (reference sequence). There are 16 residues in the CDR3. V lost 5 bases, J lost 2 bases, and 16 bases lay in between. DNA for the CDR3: TGTGCCAGCAGCCGCATGGGGGGCGTCGGCAATCAGCCCCAGCATTTT. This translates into CASSRMGGVGNQPQHF.

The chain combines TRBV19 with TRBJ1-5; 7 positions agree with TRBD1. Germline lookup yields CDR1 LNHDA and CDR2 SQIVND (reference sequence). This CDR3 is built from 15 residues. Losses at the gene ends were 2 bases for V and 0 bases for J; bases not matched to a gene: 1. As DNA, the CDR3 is TGTGCCAGTAGTATAAAGGGGGCTAGCAATCAGCCCCAGCATTTT. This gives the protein CASSIKGASNQPQHF.

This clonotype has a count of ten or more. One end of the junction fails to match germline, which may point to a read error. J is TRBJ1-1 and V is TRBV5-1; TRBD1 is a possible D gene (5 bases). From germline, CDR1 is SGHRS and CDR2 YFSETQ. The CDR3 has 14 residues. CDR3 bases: TGTGCCAGCAGCCTCGGCGGGGCGAACACTGAAGCTTTCTTT. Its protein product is CASSLGGANTEAFF. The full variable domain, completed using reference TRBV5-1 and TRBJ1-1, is KAGVTQTPRYLIKTRGQQVTLSCSPISGHRSVSWYQQTPGQGLQFLFEYFSETQRNKGNFPGRFSGRQFSNSRSEMNVSTLELGDSALYLCASSLGGANTEAFFGQGTRLTVV.

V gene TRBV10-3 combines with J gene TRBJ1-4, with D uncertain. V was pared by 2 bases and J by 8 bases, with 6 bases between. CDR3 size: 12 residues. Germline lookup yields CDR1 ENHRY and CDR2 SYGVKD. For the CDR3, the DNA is TGTGCCATCAGTGAGATTTGGGAAAAACTGTTTTTT. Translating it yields CAISEIWEKLFF.

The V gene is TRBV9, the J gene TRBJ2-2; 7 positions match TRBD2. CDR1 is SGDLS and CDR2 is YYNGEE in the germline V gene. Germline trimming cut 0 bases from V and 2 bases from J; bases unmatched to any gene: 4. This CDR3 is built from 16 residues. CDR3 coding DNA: TGTGCCAGCAGCGTAGGTGGCGGGAGCAACACCGGGGAGCTGTTTTTT. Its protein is CASSVGGGSNTGELFF.

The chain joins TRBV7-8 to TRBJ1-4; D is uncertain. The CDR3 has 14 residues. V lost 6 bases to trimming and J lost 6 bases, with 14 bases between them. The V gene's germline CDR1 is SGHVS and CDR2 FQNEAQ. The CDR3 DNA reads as TGTGCCAGCAGTCTTGGTACTACTCATGAAAAACTGTTTTTT. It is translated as CASSLGTTHEKLFF.

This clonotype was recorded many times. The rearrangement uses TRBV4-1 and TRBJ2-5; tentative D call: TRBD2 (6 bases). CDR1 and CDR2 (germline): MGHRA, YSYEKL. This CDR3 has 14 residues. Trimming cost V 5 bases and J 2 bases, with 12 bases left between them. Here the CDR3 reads CASSWTGRQETQYF. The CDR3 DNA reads TGCGCCAGCAGCTGGACCGGGAGACAAGAGACCCAGTACTTC.

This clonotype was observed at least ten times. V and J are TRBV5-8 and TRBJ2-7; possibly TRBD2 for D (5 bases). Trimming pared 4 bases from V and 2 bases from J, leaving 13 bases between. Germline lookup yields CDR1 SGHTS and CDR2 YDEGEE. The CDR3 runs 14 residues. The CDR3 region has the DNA TGTGCCAGCAGCGCCAGCGGAGCACCCTACGAGCAGTACTTC. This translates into CASSASGAPYEQYF.

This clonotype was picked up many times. The CDR3 sequence is CSASRFLGGGYEQYF. Here the CDR3 DNA reads TGCAGCGCCTCCCGTTTTCTTGGCGGGGGCTACGAGCAGTACTTC. The chain has TRBV29-1 and TRBJ2-7; 7 nucleotides line up with TRBD2. The V and J ends lost 7 bases and 3 bases, in that order; junction bases with no gene match: 15. The CDR3 runs to 15 residues. Germline CDR1 and CDR2: SQVTM and ANQGSEA.

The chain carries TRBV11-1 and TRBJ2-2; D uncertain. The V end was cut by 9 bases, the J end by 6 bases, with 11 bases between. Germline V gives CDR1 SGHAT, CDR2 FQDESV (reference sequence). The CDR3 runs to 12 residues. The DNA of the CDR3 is TGTGCCAGTCACGGTGGGGCCGGGGAGCTGTTTTTT. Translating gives CASHGGAGELFF.

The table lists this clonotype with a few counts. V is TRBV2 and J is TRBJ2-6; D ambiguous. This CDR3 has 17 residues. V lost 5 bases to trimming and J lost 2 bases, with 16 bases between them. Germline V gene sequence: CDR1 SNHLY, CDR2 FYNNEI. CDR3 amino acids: CASSLHPVGPGANVLTF. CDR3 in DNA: TGTGCCAGCAGTCTCCACCCAGTTGGCCCTGGGGCCAACGTCCTGACTTTC. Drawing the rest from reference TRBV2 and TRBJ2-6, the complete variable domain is EPEVTQTPSHQVTQMGQEVILRCVPISNHLYFYWYRQILGQKVEFLVSFYNNEISEKSEIFDDQFSVERPDGSNFTLKIRSTKLEDSAMYFCASSLHPVGPGANVLTFGAGSRLTVL.